Presented here are 5 T cell receptor beta chains from one specimen sequenced in a study of OX40 agonist ivuxolimab in advanced cancers. Here immunoSEQ multiplex PCR was the method, and the copy in TCRdb shows in-frame clones only, minus some. The table has 10,000 to 15,000 clones, about 81% seen once. The source material was CD4+ or CD8+ T cells sorted from blood, sampled in a trial of the OX40 agonist ivuxolimab. Every receptor here comes from an adult with an advanced solid tumor such as melanoma, head and neck, liver or kidney cancer.

This chain connects TRBV7-6 to TRBJ2-5; D call uncertain. V gave up 3 bases and J gave up 1 base, with 3 bases separating them. The CDR3 loop spans 12 amino acids. Germline V gene sequence: CDR1 SGHVS, CDR2 FNYEAQ. The DNA of the CDR3 is TGTGCCAGCAGCTTTTTCCAAGAGACCCAGTACTTC. This codes for CASSFFQETQYF.

The genes are TRBV9 and TRBJ1-4, with TRBD1 matching 7 bases. The V gene's germline CDR1 is SGDLS and CDR2 YYNGEE. V lost 0 bases to trimming and J lost 1 base; unmatched junction nucleotides: 3. This CDR3 is built from 16 residues. The CDR3 DNA reads TGTGCCAGCAGCGTAGACAACAGGGGAACTAATGAAAAACTGTTTTTT. It encodes CASSVDNRGTNEKLFF. Based on the CDR3 plus reference TRBV9 and TRBJ1-4, the full variable domain is DSGVTQTPKHLITATGQRVTLRCSPRSGDLSVYWYQQSLDQGLQFLIQYYNGEERAKGNILERFSAQQFPDLHSELNLSSLELGDSALYFCASSVDNRGTNEKLFFGSGTQLSVL.

The V and J genes are TRBV5-1 and TRBJ2-1; D may correspond to TRBD1 or TRBD2 (5 bases each). Germline CDR1 is SGHRS and CDR2 is YFSETQ. The CDR3 has 16 amino acids. Trimming took 1 base from V and 0 from J, leaving 11 bases between them. Here the CDR3 DNA reads TGCGCCAGCAGCTTGAGTACTGGGGGCTCCTACAATGAGCAGTTCTTC. This translates into CASSLSTGGSYNEQFF.

This sequence joins TRBV7-9 and TRBJ2-7; TRBD1 aligns across 7 bases. This CDR3 contains 15 residues. Trimming took 4 bases from V and 0 from J; bases not matched to a gene: 6. Per the germline V gene, CDR1 is SEHNR and CDR2 is FQNEAQ (reference sequence). In DNA, the CDR3 is TGTGCCAGCAGCTATGAGGGGGCAGGCTCCTACGAGCAGTACTTC. Translated, it gives CASSYEGAGSYEQYF.

J is TRBJ2-1 and V is TRBV28; a possible D gene is TRBD1 (6 bases). This CDR3 has 13 residues. Germline V gene sequence: CDR1 MDHEN, CDR2 SYDVKM. The V end was cut by 7 bases, the J end by 3 bases, with 10 bases between. DNA of the CDR3: TGTGCCAGCATCAACAGGGACTACAATGAGCAGTTCTTC. Translation gives CASINRDYNEQFF. Together with reference TRBV28 and TRBJ2-1, the CDR3 gives the full variable domain: DVKVTQSSRYLVKRTGEKVFLECVQDMDHENMFWYRQDPGLGLRLIYFSYDVKMKEKGDIPEGYSVSREKKERFSLILESASTNQTSMYLCASINRDYNEQFFGPGTRLTVL.